This TCR beta chain was retrieved from a study of shared clonotypes between healthy human individuals. CD45RO-negative, CCR7-selected cells formed the naive CD8 fraction, which excluded terminally differentiated effector memory CD45RA+ cells. All the donors were Caucasian adults who lived in Nashville, Tennessee. Per germline, CDR1 MNHEY and CDR2 SMNVEV (reference sequence). The CDR3 has 16 amino acids. V lost 5 bases, J lost 0 bases, and 5 bases stayed unmatched. With respect to this clone: Its target is unknown.

Researchers divided each subset's genomic DNA evenly across several immunoSEQ plates. This table comes from immunoSEQ multiplex PCR, and its TCRdb copy is limited to in-frame clones, with some not included. Among more than 2 million clones listed, 93% were seen once. Overall study results and limits: Genetic and exposure-history diversity was limited by the small donor number. The naive CD4 repertoires of a handful of donors were compared, and around 5% of clonotypes were shared.

The sample comprised naive CD8+ T cells from PBMCs. V gene TRBV27 combines with J gene TRBJ2-1; 9 bases line up with TRBD2. The source is a man younger than 35 in good health. Some clones in this sample may be carry-over from other donors' samples. The CDR3 loop is CASSPSSGNSYNEQFF. The DNA of the CDR3 is TGTGCCAGCAGTCCATCTAGCGGGAACTCCTACAATGAGCAGTTCTTC.